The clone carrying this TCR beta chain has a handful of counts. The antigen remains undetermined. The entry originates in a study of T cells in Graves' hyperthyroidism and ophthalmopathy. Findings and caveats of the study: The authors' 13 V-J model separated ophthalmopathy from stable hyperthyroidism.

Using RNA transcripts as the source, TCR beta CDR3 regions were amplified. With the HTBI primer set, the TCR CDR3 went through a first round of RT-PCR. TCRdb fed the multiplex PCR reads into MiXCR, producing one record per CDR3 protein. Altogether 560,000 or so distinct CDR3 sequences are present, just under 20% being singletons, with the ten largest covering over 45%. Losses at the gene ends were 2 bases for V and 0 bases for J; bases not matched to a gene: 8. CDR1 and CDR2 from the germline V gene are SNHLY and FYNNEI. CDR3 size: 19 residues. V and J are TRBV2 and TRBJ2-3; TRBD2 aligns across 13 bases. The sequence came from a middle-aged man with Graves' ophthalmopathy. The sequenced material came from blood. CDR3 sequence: CASSEFPRTSGGSTDTQYF. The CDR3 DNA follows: TGTGCCAGCAGTGAATTCCCTAGGACTAGCGGGGGTAGCACAGATACGCAGTATTTT.